The 18 T cell receptor beta chains reported below all come from one sample, sequenced in a study of T cells in localized non-small cell lung cancer. Only in-frame clones appear in the TCRdb table, and some are missing; sequencing was by immunoSEQ multiplex PCR. The top ten hold less than 9.5% of the sample, which has about 2,200 clones, 20% to 30% seen once. The material sequenced was lung tumor tissue, taken before any cancer treatment. The receptors shown here come from a woman aged 35 to 70 with stage III squamous cell lung carcinoma.

The gene calls are TRBV6-8 and TRBJ1-5, with D possibly matching TRBD1 (5 bases). Germline V gives CDR1 MNHGY, CDR2 SAAAGT. V was trimmed by 2 bases and J by 7 bases, leaving 15 bases between them. This CDR3 is built from 15 residues. CDR3 nucleotides: TGTGCCAGCAGTTACGGGGCCCATTCGGACCAGCCCCAGCATTTT. Protein sequence: CASSYGAHSDQPQHF.

The genes are TRBV29-1 and TRBJ2-2, with D hard to call. Germline CDR1 SQVTM, CDR2 ANQGSEA. Trimming left V 7 bases short and J 2 bases short, with 14 bases between. The CDR3 sequence is 14 residues long. This CDR3 reads CSGTVNLNTGELFF. The CDR3 nucleotides are TGCAGCGGAACAGTCAACCTAAACACCGGGGAGCTGTTTTTT.

The rearrangement links TRBV19 to TRBJ1-2; D unresolved. With 5 bases removed from V and 8 bases from J, the gap between germline ends came to 15 bases. The CDR3 loop spans 13 amino acids. Germline CDR1 LNHDA, CDR2 SQIVND (reference sequence). The CDR3 sequence: CASSGGRRRGYTF. The DNA for the CDR3 is TGTGCCAGTAGTGGAGGACGGCGCCGAGGCTACACCTTC.

The chain carries TRBV30 and TRBJ2-7; D gene uncertain. V was pared by 3 bases and J by 2 bases, with 17 bases between. There are 15 residues in the CDR3. The germline V gene encodes CDR1 GTSNPN and CDR2 SVGIG (reference sequence). The CDR3 sequence: CAWSATAVSPYEQYF. CDR3 sequence (DNA): TGTGCCTGGAGCGCAACGGCAGTGAGTCCCTACGAGCAGTACTTC.

This clone was found a few times. V usage is TRBV6-8 and J usage is TRBJ2-2, with 8 positions matching TRBD1. CDR1 is MNHGY, CDR2 SAAAGT, per germline. CDR3 length: 13 amino acids. J gave up 6 bases and V 10 bases, and 7 bases lay outside the gene matches. CDR3 sequence (DNA): TGTGCCATCAGGGGGCGTGGATCCGGGGAGCTGTTTTTT. Protein sequence: CAIRGRGSGELFF.

The chain carries TRBV30 and TRBJ1-1, with a weak D call TRBD1 (5 bases). Trimming left V 3 bases short and J 0 bases short, with 11 bases between. Germline V gives CDR1 GTSNPN, CDR2 SVGIG (reference sequence). The CDR3 has 14 amino acids. The chain's CDR3 is CAWSQWGMNTEAFF. In nucleotides, the CDR3 is TGTGCCTGGAGCCAATGGGGCATGAACACTGAAGCTTTCTTT.

J is TRBJ2-7 and V is TRBV18, with D uncertain. The CDR3 runs 15 residues. CDR1 is KGHSH, CDR2 LQKENI, per germline. V lost 0 bases and J lost 6, with 15 bases in between. As DNA, the CDR3 is TGTGCCAGCTCACCACCGGCACACCGGCTGGGCGAGCAGTACTTC. This translates into CASSPPAHRLGEQYF.

The chain couples TRBV14 to TRBJ2-2; the match to TRBD2 covers 13 bases. The germline CDR1 and CDR2 sequences are SGHDN and FVKESK. The CDR3 sequence is 17 residues long. V was pared by 4 bases and J by 6 bases, with 8 bases of the junction left unmatched. The DNA for the CDR3 is TGTGCCAGCAGCCCCCTAGGACTAGCGGGGGCCGCCGGGGAGCTGTTTTTT. It specifies CASSPLGLAGAAGELFF. The variable domain in full, completed from reference TRBV14 and TRBJ2-2, reads EAGVTQFPSHSVIEKGQTVTLRCDPISGHDNLYWYRRVMGKEIKFLLHFVKESKQDESGMPNNRFLAERTGGTYSTLKVQPAELEDSGVYFCASSPLGLAGAAGELFFGEGSRLTVL.

This clone was seen a handful of times. This rearrangement joins TRBV6-8 to TRBJ1-5; D remains ambiguous. CDR3 length equals 14 residues. Trimming took off 2 bases at V and 1 base at J, with 6 bases between the two ends. Germline assignment: CDR1 MNHGY and CDR2 SAAAGT. As DNA, the CDR3 is TGTGCCAGCAGTTACCTTGGCAGCAATCAGCCCCAGCATTTT. This codes for CASSYLGSNQPQHF.

The chain is built from TRBV11-3 and TRBJ2-5, with D possibly matching TRBD2 (6 bases). CDR1 is SGHNT and CDR2 is YENEEA in the germline V gene. This CDR3 region has 14 residues. Deletions cut 1 base from V and 3 bases from J, with 9 bases between. CDR3 nucleotides: TGTGCCAGCAGCTTAGGGAGGGCGGAAGAGACCCAGTACTTC. This sequence encodes CASSLGRAEETQYF.

This clone was observed a few times. The chain recombines TRBV19 with TRBJ2-1, with D hard to call. V was cut by 4 bases and J by 0 bases, with 7 bases left in between. The CDR3 covers 14 residues. Germline V gives CDR1 LNHDA, CDR2 SQIVND (reference sequence). CDR3 loop: CASSSGSSYNEQFF. In DNA form, the CDR3 reads TGTGCCAGTAGTAGCGGCAGCTCCTACAATGAGCAGTTCTTC.

The chain recombines TRBV19 with TRBJ1-2; no firm D call. V was trimmed by 3 bases and J by 4 bases, leaving 15 bases between them. CDR1 and CDR2 (germline): LNHDA, SQIVND (reference sequence). This CDR3 comprises 15 residues. This CDR3 reads CASSISIDTVYGYTF. CDR3 nucleotides: TGTGCCAGTAGTATTAGTATAGACACGGTCTATGGCTACACCTTC.

This chain uses TRBV9 with TRBJ1-3; D not certain. This CDR3 is 14 amino acids long. V was shortened by 0 bases and J by 0 bases, with 4 bases between the two germline ends. Germline CDR1 is SGDLS and CDR2 is YYNGEE. DNA of the CDR3: TGTGCCAGCAGCGTAGATACCTCTGGAAACACCATATATTTT. It specifies CASSVDTSGNTIYF. Full variable domain (outside the CDR3, taken from reference TRBV9 and TRBJ1-3): DSGVTQTPKHLITATGQRVTLRCSPRSGDLSVYWYQQSLDQGLQFLIQYYNGEERAKGNILERFSAQQFPDLHSELNLSSLELGDSALYFCASSVDTSGNTIYFGEGSWLTVV.

By share of the sample, this clone is medium-sized. V usage is TRBV11-3 and J usage is TRBJ1-6, with TRBD1 as a possible D gene (6 bases). The CDR3 totals 16 residues. V shed 5 bases and J shed 5 bases, with 16 bases lying between them. CDR1 is SGHNT and CDR2 is YENEEA in the germline V gene. The CDR3 coding sequence is TGTGCCAGCAGCCTGAACAGGGCAGGGGATAATTCACCCCTCCACTTT. Its protein product is CASSLNRAGDNSPLHF.

There are a few counts of this clone. The V and J genes are TRBV6-1 and TRBJ2-3, with D possibly being TRBD2 (6 bases). This CDR3 is built from 16 residues. Germline V gene lookup returns CDR1 MNHNS and CDR2 SASEGT. Trimming stripped 1 base from V and 4 bases from J, with 15 bases between. CDR3 bases: TGTGCCAGCAGTGAAGAATCGGGGCGGGGATCAGATACGCAGTATTTT. Protein: CASSEESGRGSDTQYF.

This clone showed up just a few times. The chain couples TRBV6-8 to TRBJ1-4; tentative D call: TRBD1 (6 bases). The germline CDR1 and CDR2 sequences are MNHGY and SAAAGT. V lost 6 bases and J lost 2, with 10 bases in between. This CDR3 spans 14 amino acids. CDR3 sequence reads: CASSNRATNEKLFF. For the CDR3, the DNA is TGTGCCAGCAGCAACAGGGCGACTAATGAAAAACTGTTTTTT.

The chain combines TRBV6-8 with TRBJ1-1; D ambiguous. Per the germline V gene, CDR1 is MNHGY and CDR2 is SAAAGT. The CDR3 is made up of 13 amino acids. The V gene lost 6 bases and the J gene lost 0 bases, with 8 bases spanning the gap. CDR3 amino acids: CASSLRMNTEAFF. As DNA, the CDR3 is TGTGCCAGCAGCCTTCGGATGAACACTGAAGCTTTCTTT.

The chain carries TRBV11-3 and TRBJ2-7; 10 bases align to TRBD2. J was trimmed by 0 bases and V by 0 bases; bases with no gene match: 8. This CDR3 contains 18 residues. The germline CDR1 and CDR2 sequences are SGHNT and YENEEA. The CDR3 nucleotides are TGTGCCAGCAGCTTAGATATTAGCGGGGGGAAAGGCTCCTACGAGCAGTACTTC. It encodes CASSLDISGGKGSYEQYF.